This TCR beta chain was recovered during a study of radiation and T cells in renal cell carcinoma. Study overall: Nephrectomy followed 15 Gy stereotactic body radiation by 4 weeks.

The time point here: blood 2 weeks post-SBRT. Sample treatment: 15 Gy SBRT to primary tumor, nephrectomy 4 weeks later. A remark on this clone: The antigen remains unidentified.

Study findings and constraints: From baseline, blood top tumor clonotypes peaked at 2 weeks post-radiation. Pretreatment tumor biopsies were lacking, so baseline clonotypes are unknown.

This table comes from immunoSEQ multiplex PCR, and its TCRdb copy is limited to in-frame clones, with some not included. The sample contains fewer than 90,000 clones, approximately 86% of which appear only once. Source: blood, taken from a patient whose treatment included radiotherapy and nephrectomy. The TCR sequence derives from a woman aged 45-59 years with renal cell carcinoma.

The CDR3 sequence: CASTSQKGAENTEAFF. The CDR3 DNA sequence: TGTGCCAGTACTTCCCAAAAAGGGGCAGAGAACACTGAAGCTTTCTTT. V usage is TRBV19 and J usage is TRBJ1-1, with D possibly being TRBD1 (5 bases). Germline CDR1 reads LNHDA; CDR2 reads SQIVND (reference sequence). Trimming cost V 7 bases and J 1 base, with 19 bases left between them. CDR3 length: 16 amino acids.